The 18 T cell receptor beta chains given below trace back to one sample, sequenced in a study of cytomegalovirus exposure and HLA in healthy donors. 13 Jbeta primers and 60 Vbeta primers were used for the PCR. Generated by immunoSEQ multiplex PCR, the TCRdb table keeps only in-frame clones and is missing some. In the table there are some 150,000 clones, about 61% of which are singletons. Sequences were obtained from PBMCs. Every receptor here comes from a woman aged 40 to 50 in good health and CMV-seronegative.

The V and J genes are TRBV19 and TRBJ2-1; tentatively, D is TRBD1 (5 bases). The V end lost 2 bases, the J end lost 4 bases, and 6 bases lay between the germline ends. CDR3 size: 13 residues. Germline assignment: CDR1 LNHDA and CDR2 SQIVND (reference sequence). The CDR3 loop is CASSISGYNEQFF. The CDR3 DNA follows: TGTGCCAGTAGTATATCAGGGTACAATGAGCAGTTCTTC.

The V call is TRBV28, the J call TRBJ1-4, with 7 bases lining up with TRBD1. V shed 4 bases, J shed 8 bases, and the junction held 10 bases outside the gene matches. This CDR3 is built from 15 residues. Germline-derived CDR1 and CDR2 are MDHEN and SYDVKM. The CDR3: CASSSPEGGEEKLFF. The CDR3 DNA sequence: TGTGCCAGCAGTTCCCCGGAAGGGGGCGAGGAAAAACTGTTTTTT.

The chain employs TRBV7-9 and TRBJ1-2, with D possibly TRBD1 on 5 matching bases. V was trimmed by 5 bases and J by 4 bases, leaving 14 bases between them. This CDR3 spans 14 amino acids. Germline V gene lookup returns CDR1 SEHNR and CDR2 FQNEAQ (reference sequence). CDR3: CASSAQGTVYGYTF. The CDR3 DNA reads TGTGCCAGCAGCGCCCAGGGAACGGTCTATGGCTACACCTTC.

This clone was counted only a few times. The chain recombines TRBV4-2 with TRBJ2-5, with D possibly being TRBD2 (6 bases). Germline V gene lookup returns CDR1 LGHNA and CDR2 YNFKEQ. The CDR3 length is 14 residues. V dropped 4 bases and J dropped 4 bases, with 13 bases sitting between them. In DNA form, the CDR3 reads TGTGCCAGCAGCCTTACGGGGGTGGGAGAGACCCAGTACTTC. This gives the protein CASSLTGVGETQYF.

The J gene is TRBJ2-3, the V gene TRBV5-6; 9 bases are a match to TRBD1. The length of the CDR3 is 16 residues. The ends lost 5 bases at V and 5 bases at J; junction bases unmatched: 12. Germline CDR1 and CDR2: SGHDT and YYEEEE. The CDR3 coding sequence is TGTGCCAGCAGTCCTCTGGGACAGGGCGGGGAAGATACGCAGTATTTT. This codes for CASSPLGQGGEDTQYF. The full variable domain, in which reference TRBV5-6 and TRBJ2-3 provide the parts outside the CDR3, is DAGVTQSPTHLIKTRGQQVTLRCSPKSGHDTVSWYQQALGQGPQFIFQYYEEEERQRGNFPDRFSGHQFPNYSSELNVNALLLGDSALYLCASSPLGQGGEDTQYFGPGTRLTVL.

V gene TRBV28 combines with J gene TRBJ1-1, with TRBD1 identical over 7 bases. Germline V gene sequence: CDR1 MDHEN, CDR2 SYDVKM. This CDR3 is built from 14 residues. V shed 5 bases and J 1 base; nucleotides not matched to a gene: 4. CDR3 DNA sequence: TGTGCCAGCAGTGGATGGGACAGGAACACTGAAGCTTTCTTT. This gives the protein CASSGWDRNTEAFF.

This clone was counted only a few times. The chain combines TRBV6-1 with TRBJ2-7, with D uncertain. CDR1 is MNHNS, CDR2 SASEGT, per germline. The CDR3 consists of 15 residues. V was trimmed by 1 base and J by 0 bases, leaving 10 bases between them. CDR3 amino acids: CASSEGLLSSYEQYF. As DNA, the CDR3 is TGTGCCAGCAGTGAAGGACTTTTGAGCTCCTACGAGCAGTACTTC.

The sample holds a few counts of this clone. V gene TRBV6-5 combines with J gene TRBJ1-1; weak D call: TRBD1 (6 bases). The CDR3 contains 13 residues. Per the germline V gene, CDR1 is MNHEY and CDR2 is SVGAGI. Trimming removed 2 bases from V and 7 bases from J, with 11 bases in between. The CDR3 DNA sequence: TGTGCCAGCAGTTACAGAAGGGGGAGTGAAGCTTTCTTT. The encoded protein is CASSYRRGSEAFF.

This chain's CDR3 is CASSSTGGAVNTIYF. CDR3 nucleotide sequence: TGTGCCAGCTCATCCACAGGGGGCGCGGTAAACACCATATATTTT. The chain has TRBV18 and TRBJ1-3, with TRBD1 identical over 9 bases. V shed 5 bases, J shed 6 bases, and the junction held 8 bases outside the gene matches. CDR1 and CDR2 (germline): KGHSH, LQKENI. The CDR3 runs to 15 residues.

DNA of the CDR3: TGTGCCAGCAGCTCCGACAGATTCACAGATACGCAGTATTTT. This codes for CASSSDRFTDTQYF. This sequence joins TRBV7-9 and TRBJ2-3, with D perhaps TRBD1 (5 bases). Deletions cut 4 bases from V and 2 bases from J, with 10 bases between. Germline loops: CDR1 SEHNR, CDR2 FQNEAQ (reference sequence). The CDR3 is 14 amino acids.

This chain links TRBV11-2 with TRBJ1-2; no definite D call. The CDR3 totals 11 residues. The V end lost 4 bases, the J end lost 4 bases, and 4 bases lay between the germline ends. Germline V lookup: CDR1 SGHAT, CDR2 FQNNGV. The CDR3 here is CASSSGYGYTF. Here the CDR3 DNA reads TGTGCCAGCAGCTCCGGCTATGGCTACACCTTC.

This clone showed up just a few times. The chain couples TRBV5-1 to TRBJ2-3; TRBD2 matches at 9 bases. The germline gives CDR1 SGHRS, CDR2 YFSETQ. This CDR3 spans 14 amino acids. Germline trimming cut 2 bases from V and 4 bases from J; bases unmatched to any gene: 2. The CDR3 DNA reads TGCGCCAGCAGCTTAAGCGGGGGGCCAGATACGCAGTATTTT. Amino acid sequence: CASSLSGGPDTQYF.

J is TRBJ2-7 and V is TRBV19; 7 positions agree with TRBD1. Germline V gene lookup returns CDR1 LNHDA and CDR2 SQIVND (reference sequence). After removal of 4 bases from V and 3 bases from J, the junction contained 9 bases not matched to a gene. The CDR3 is 15 residues long. The CDR3: CASSTSGTVIYEQYF. CDR3 sequence (DNA): TGTGCCAGTAGTACGTCCGGGACAGTCATCTACGAGCAGTACTTC. The full variable domain, rest sourced from reference TRBV19 and TRBJ2-7, is DGGITQSPKYLFRKEGQNVTLSCEQNLNHDAMYWYRQDPGQGLRLIYYSQIVNDFQKGDIAEGYSVSREKKESFPLTVTSAQKNPTAFYLCASSTSGTVIYEQYFGPGTRLTVT.

The chain links TRBV4-2 to TRBJ2-7; the D is unclear. The V end lost 2 bases, the J end lost 3 bases, and 11 bases lay between the germline ends. Germline V lookup: CDR1 LGHNA, CDR2 YNFKEQ. This CDR3 has 14 residues. The CDR3 DNA reads as TGTGCCAGCAGCCAATTAACACTAAACTACGAGCAGTACTTC. Its translation is CASSQLTLNYEQYF.

This chain connects TRBV4-2 to TRBJ1-5, with 7 positions matching TRBD1. Germline V gene data show CDR1 as LGHNA and CDR2 as YNFKEQ. Trimming took 4 bases from V and 10 from J; bases not matched to a gene: 10. The CDR3 is 14 amino acids. DNA for the CDR3: TGTGCCAGCAGCCTCCGGGACAGCAACCCTCCCCAGCATTTT. It encodes CASSLRDSNPPQHF.

This clone came up a few times. Other DNA variants within this sample encode the same CDR3. The chain couples TRBV5-1 to TRBJ2-3; no firm D call. Between the trimmed V and J ends, which lost 0 bases and 1 base, there was a span of 9 bases. The CDR3 loop spans 15 amino acids. Germline V gene lookup returns CDR1 SGHRS and CDR2 YFSETQ. This chain's CDR3 is CASSLVGLRTDTQYF. Written as DNA, the CDR3 is TGCGCCAGCAGCTTGGTTGGGCTCCGCACAGATACGCAGTATTTT.

The chain couples TRBV4-1 to TRBJ1-1; D uncertain. The germline V gene encodes CDR1 MGHRA and CDR2 YSYEKL. The CDR3 has 15 amino acids. V was clipped by 6 bases and J by 2 bases, with 16 bases between them. CDR3 protein: CASRPGESTNTEAFF. The DNA for the CDR3 is TGCGCCAGCAGACCCGGGGAGAGCACTAACACTGAAGCTTTCTTT.

This clone occurred once. J is TRBJ2-7 and V is TRBV9; 11 nucleotides align to TRBD2. This CDR3 is built from 15 residues. J was trimmed by 4 bases and V by 2 bases; bases with no gene match: 5. Germline CDR1 and CDR2: SGDLS and YYNGEE. The CDR3 nucleotides are TGTGCCAGCAGCGTTAGCGGGGGGGCAGGGTACGAGCAGTACTTC. It specifies CASSVSGGAGYEQYF.